Included here is one T cell receptor beta chain sequence, with context. CDR1 is SGHAT and CDR2 is FQDESV in the germline V gene (reference sequence). V dropped 2 bases and J dropped 9 bases, with 5 bases sitting between them. This CDR3 contains 11 residues. Using immunoSEQ multiplex PCR, the repertoire was profiled, and TCRdb retains in-frame clones only, with some absent. The table records around 20,000 clones, over 65% of them present only once. This entry is derived from a study of ipilimumab plus nivolumab after autologous stem cell transplantation. Whole-study context: The DLBCL group included primary refractory and relapsed cases.

The source is a male donor with diffuse large B-cell lymphoma. This chain links TRBV11-1 with TRBJ2-1, with no clear D. Specimen: PBMCs, collected in a trial of ipilimumab plus nivolumab as post-transplant consolidation. CDR3 DNA sequence: TGTGCCAGCAGCTTAAATGGTGAGCAGTTCTTC. Translating it yields CASSLNGEQFF.